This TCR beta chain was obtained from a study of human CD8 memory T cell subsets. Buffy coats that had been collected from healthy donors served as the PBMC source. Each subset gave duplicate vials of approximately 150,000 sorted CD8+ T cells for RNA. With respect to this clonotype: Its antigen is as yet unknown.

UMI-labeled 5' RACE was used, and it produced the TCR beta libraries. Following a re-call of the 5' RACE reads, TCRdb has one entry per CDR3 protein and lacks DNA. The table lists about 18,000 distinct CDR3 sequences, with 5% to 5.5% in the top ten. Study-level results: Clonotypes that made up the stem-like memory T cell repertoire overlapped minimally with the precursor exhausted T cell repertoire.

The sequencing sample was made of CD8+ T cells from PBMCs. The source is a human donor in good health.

CDR3 loop: CASSQERGGHYIRGIRYNEQFF. This chain uses TRBV4-1 with TRBJ2-1; TCRdb selects TRBD1, and the lack of DNA leaves this call unchecked. There are 22 residues in the CDR3. Per the germline V gene, CDR1 is MGHRA and CDR2 is YSYEKL.